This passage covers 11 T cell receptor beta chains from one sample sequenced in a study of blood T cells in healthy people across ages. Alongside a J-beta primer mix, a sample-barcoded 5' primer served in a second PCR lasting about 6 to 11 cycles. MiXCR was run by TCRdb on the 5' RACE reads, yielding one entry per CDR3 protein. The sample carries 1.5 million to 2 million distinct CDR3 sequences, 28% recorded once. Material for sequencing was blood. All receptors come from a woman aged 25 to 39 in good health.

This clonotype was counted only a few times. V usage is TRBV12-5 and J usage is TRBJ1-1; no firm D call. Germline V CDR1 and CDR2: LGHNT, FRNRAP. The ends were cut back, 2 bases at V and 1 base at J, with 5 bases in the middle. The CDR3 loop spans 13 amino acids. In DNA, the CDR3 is TGTGCTAGTGGTTTGTCGGAGAACACTGAAGCTTTCTTT. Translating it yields CASGLSENTEAFF.

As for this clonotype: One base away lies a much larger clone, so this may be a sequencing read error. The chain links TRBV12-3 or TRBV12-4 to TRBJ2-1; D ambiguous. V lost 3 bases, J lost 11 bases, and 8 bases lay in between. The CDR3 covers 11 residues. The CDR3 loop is CASSFKNQQFF. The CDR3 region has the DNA TGTGCCAGCAGTTTTAAAAACCAGCAGTTCTTC.

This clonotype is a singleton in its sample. The CDR3 sequence: CSASSDSYNEQYF. CDR3 in DNA: TGCAGTGCTAGTAGTGACTCCTACAATGAGCAGTACTTC. The chain employs TRBV20-1 and TRBJ2-1; no clear D. The J call is in doubt because the DNA end fits TRBJ2-7 better. Germline-derived CDR1 and CDR2 are DFQATT and SNEGSKA (reference sequence). The CDR3 has 13 amino acids.

CDR3 bases: TGTGCCACCAGTGAGACCGGGACAGGGGCAGATACGCAGTATTTT. Amino acid sequence: CATSETGTGADTQYF. V gene TRBV24-1 combines with J gene TRBJ2-3; 10 nucleotides agree with TRBD1. This CDR3 comprises 15 residues. The V gene's germline CDR1 is KGHDR and CDR2 SFDVKD. The V segment lost 4 bases and the J segment 4 bases; nucleotides outside the gene matches: 4.

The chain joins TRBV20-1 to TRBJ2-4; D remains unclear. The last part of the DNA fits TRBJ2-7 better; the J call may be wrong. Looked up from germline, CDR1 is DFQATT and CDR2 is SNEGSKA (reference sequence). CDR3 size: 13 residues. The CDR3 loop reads CSAMGLSSYEQYF. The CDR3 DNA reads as TGCAGTGCTATGGGCCTGAGCTCCTACGAGCAGTACTTC.

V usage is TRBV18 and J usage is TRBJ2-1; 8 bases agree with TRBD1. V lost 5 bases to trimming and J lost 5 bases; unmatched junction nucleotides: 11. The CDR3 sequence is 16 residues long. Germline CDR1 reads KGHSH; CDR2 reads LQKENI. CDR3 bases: TGTGCCAGCTCATCTCTTCAGGACAGGGCTGACAATGAGCAGTTCTTC. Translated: CASSSLQDRADNEQFF.

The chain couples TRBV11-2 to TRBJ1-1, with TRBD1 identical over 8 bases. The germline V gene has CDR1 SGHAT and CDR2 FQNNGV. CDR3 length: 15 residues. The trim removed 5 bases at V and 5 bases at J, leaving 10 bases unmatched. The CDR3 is CASSRPGTGLTEAFF. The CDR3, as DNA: TGTGCCAGCAGCAGACCAGGGACAGGCCTAACTGAAGCTTTCTTT.

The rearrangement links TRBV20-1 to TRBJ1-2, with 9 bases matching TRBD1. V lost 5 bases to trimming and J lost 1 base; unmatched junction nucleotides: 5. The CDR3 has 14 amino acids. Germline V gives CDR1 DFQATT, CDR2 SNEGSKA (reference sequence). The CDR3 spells CSASGTGINYGYTF. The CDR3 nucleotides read TGCAGTGCTTCCGGGACAGGGATTAACTATGGCTACACCTTC.

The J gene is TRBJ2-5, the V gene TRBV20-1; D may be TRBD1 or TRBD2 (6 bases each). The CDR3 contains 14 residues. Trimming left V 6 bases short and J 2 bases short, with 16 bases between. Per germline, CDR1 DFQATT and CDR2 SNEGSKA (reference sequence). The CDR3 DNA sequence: TGCAGTGCCCCCCTAGGGGGGACACAAGAGACCCAGTACTTC. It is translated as CSAPLGGTQETQYF.

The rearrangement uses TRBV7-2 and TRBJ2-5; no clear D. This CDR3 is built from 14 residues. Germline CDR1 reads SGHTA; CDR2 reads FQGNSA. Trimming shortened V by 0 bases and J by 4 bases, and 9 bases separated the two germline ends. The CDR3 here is CASSLAVERETQYF. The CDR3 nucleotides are TGTGCCAGCAGCTTAGCAGTCGAGCGAGAGACCCAGTACTTC. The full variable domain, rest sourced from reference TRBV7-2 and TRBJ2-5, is GAGVSQSPSNKVTEKGKDVELRCDPISGHTALYWYRQSLGQGLEFLIYFQGNSAPDKSGLPSDRFSAERTGGSVSTLTIQRTQQEDSAVYLCASSLAVERETQYFGPGTRLLVL.

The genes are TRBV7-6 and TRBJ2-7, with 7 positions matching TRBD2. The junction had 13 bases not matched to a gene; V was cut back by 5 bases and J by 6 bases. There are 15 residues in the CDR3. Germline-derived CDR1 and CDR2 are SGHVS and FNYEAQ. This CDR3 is CASSPLGEGLGEQYF. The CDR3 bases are TGTGCCAGCAGCCCCCTTGGGGAGGGCCTCGGCGAGCAGTACTTC. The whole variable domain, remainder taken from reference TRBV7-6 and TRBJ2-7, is GAGVSQSPRYKVTKRGQDVALRCDPISGHVSLYWYRQALGQGPEFLTYFNYEAQQDKSGLPNDRFSAERPEGSISTLTIQRTEQRDSAMYRCASSPLGEGLGEQYFGPGTRLTVT.